Only a few counts were recorded for the clone carrying this TCR beta chain. Antigen: not known. This specimen belongs to a study of human T cells and chemical hapten exposure. Study in general: 2% DPC was applied to roughly 2 cm by roughly 2 cm of upper inner arm skin for sensitization. Study results and limitations: Among TCRs, those above 1 in 1000 frequency were unaffected by DPC sensitization.

The library gave individual cDNA molecules unique molecular identifiers. One entry per CDR3 protein, called by TCRdb with MiXCR from the RACE reads. The sample holds about 74,000 distinct CDR3 sequences; approximately 14% are singletons and the top ten take 3.5% to 6%. Indicated time point: pre-sensitization, week 0. Stated treatment: therapeutic diphenylcyclopropenone sensitization with weekly scalp DPC. Donors, patients with alopecia ranging from 18 to 70 years old and judged suitable for DPC, provided samples. This sequence originates from a woman aged 50 to 60 with alopecia areata. Some clones in this sample may be carry-over from other donors' samples. The sample consisted of whole blood, taken in connection with sensitization to the hapten diphenylcyclopropenone (DPC).

The CDR3 loop reads CSARVLSLASGSLLTYNEQFF. In DNA, the CDR3 is TGCAGTGCTAGAGTGTTAAGTTTGGCTAGCGGGAGCCTATTGACATACAATGAGCAGTTCTTC. The rearrangement uses TRBV20-1 and TRBJ2-1, with 10 bases lining up with TRBD2. Per the germline V gene, CDR1 is DFQATT and CDR2 is SNEGSKA (reference sequence). V was pared by 1 base and J by 4 bases, with 22 bases of the junction left unmatched. CDR3 size: 21 residues.